This T cell receptor (beta chain) was captured by sequencing in a study of blood T cells in healthy people across ages. The second PCR ran about 6 to 12 cycles with a sample-barcoded 5' primer and J-beta primers. A single record per CDR3 protein comes from TCRdb applying MiXCR to the 5' RACE reads. The table shows about 640,000 distinct CDR3 sequences, with 58% occurring only once. Germline V gene data show CDR1 as MNHNS and CDR2 as SASEGT. This CDR3 contains 14 residues. Broader study findings: Donor CMV status was unknown, possibly confounding expanded clonotype changes. Diversity was higher, and naive CD4+ cells more numerous, in long-lived donors than in aged donors.

Notes on this clonotype: As yet, its antigen is unknown.

J is TRBJ2-5 and V is TRBV6-1, with no clear D. The J call is uncertain, as TRBJ2-7 better fits the DNA end. The origin of this receptor is a man aged 55-75 years in good health. The sample was blood. In DNA, the CDR3 is TGTGCCAGCAGTGAAGTCGGCAGCCCCTACGAGCAGTACTTC. Amino acid sequence: CASSEVGSPYEQYF.